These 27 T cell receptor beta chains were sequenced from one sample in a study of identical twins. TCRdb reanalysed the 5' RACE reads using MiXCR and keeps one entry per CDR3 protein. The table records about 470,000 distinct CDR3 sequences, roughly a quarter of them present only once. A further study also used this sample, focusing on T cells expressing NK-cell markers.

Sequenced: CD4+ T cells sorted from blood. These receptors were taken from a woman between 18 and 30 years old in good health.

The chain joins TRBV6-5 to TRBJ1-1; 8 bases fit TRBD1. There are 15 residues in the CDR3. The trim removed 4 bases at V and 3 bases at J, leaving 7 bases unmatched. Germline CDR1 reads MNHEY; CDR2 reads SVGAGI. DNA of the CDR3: TGTGCCAGCAGTTCCCGACAGGGGAGGTACACTGAAGCTTTCTTT. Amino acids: CASSSRQGRYTEAFF.

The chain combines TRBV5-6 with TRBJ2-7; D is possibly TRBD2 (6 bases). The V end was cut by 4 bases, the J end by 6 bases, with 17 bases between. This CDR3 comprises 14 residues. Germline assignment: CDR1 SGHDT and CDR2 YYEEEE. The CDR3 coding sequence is TGTGCCAGCAGCGCAATACTAGCCGTGGGCGAGCAGTACTTC. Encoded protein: CASSAILAVGEQYF. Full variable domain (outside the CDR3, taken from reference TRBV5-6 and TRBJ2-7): DAGVTQSPTHLIKTRGQQVTLRCSPKSGHDTVSWYQQALGQGPQFIFQYYEEEERQRGNFPDRFSGHQFPNYSSELNVNALLLGDSALYLCASSAILAVGEQYFGPGTRLTVT.

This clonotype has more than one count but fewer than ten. CDR3 sequence (DNA): TGCGCCAGCAGCCCGGATGGGGATACGCAGTATTTT. It translates to CASSPDGDTQYF. V is TRBV5-1 and J is TRBJ2-3; D gene unclear. The germline V gene encodes CDR1 SGHRS and CDR2 YFSETQ. The CDR3 contains 12 residues. Deletions cut 4 bases from V and 6 bases from J, with 9 bases between.

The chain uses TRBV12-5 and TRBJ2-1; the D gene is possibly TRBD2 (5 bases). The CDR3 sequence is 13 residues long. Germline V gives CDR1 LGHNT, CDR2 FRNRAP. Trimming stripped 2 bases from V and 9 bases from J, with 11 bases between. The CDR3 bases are TGTGCTAGTGGTTTGACGGGGTTTGGTGAGCAGTTCTTC. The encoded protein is CASGLTGFGEQFF.

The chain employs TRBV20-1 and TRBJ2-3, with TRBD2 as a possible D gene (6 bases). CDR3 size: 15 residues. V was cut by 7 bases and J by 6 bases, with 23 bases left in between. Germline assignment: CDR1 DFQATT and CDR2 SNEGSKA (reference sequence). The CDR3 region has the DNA TGCAGTGTTAAAGCCAGCGGGTACTCCTGGGATACGCAGTATTTT. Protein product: CSVKASGYSWDTQYF.

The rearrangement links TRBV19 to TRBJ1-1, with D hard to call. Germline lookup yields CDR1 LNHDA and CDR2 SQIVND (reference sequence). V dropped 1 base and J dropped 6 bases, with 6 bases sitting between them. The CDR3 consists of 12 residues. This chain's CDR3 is CASSIGTSEAFF. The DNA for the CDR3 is TGTGCCAGTAGTATAGGAACCTCTGAAGCTTTCTTT.

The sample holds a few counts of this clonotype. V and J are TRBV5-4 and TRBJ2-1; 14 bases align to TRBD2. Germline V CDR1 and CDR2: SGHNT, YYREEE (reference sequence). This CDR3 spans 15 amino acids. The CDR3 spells CATGTSGSGYNEQFF. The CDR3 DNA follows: TGTGCTACCGGGACTAGCGGGAGTGGGTACAATGAGCAGTTCTTC.

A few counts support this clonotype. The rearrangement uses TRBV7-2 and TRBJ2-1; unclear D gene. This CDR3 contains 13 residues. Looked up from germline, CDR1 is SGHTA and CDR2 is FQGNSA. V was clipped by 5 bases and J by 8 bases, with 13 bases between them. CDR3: CASSRLLYDEQFF. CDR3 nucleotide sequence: TGTGCCAGCAGCCGCCTCCTTTATGATGAGCAGTTCTTC.

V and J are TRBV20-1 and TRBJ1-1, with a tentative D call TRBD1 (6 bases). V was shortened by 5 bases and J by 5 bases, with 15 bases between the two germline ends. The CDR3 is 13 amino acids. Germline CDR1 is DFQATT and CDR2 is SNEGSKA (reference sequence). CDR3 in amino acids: CSAARGGGTEAFF. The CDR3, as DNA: TGCAGTGCTGCGCGGGGAGGGGGGACTGAAGCTTTCTTT.

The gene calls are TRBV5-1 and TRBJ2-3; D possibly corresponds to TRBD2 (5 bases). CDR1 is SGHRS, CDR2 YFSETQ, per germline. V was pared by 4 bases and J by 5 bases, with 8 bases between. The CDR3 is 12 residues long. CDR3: CASSISGDTQYF. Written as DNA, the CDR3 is TGCGCCAGCAGCATCAGCGGAGATACGCAGTATTTT.

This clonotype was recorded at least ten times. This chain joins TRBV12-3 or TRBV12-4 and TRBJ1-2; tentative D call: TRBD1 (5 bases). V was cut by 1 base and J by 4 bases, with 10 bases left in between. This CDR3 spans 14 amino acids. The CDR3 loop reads CASSLERGAYGYTF. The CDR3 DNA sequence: TGTGCCAGCAGTTTAGAAAGGGGTGCCTATGGCTACACCTTC.

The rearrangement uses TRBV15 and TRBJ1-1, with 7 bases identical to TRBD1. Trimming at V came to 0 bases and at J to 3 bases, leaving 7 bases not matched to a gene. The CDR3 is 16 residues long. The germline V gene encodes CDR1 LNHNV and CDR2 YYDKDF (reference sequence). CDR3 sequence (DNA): TGTGCCACCAGCAGAGATAGGACAGGAGGTGACACTGAAGCTTTCTTT. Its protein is CATSRDRTGGDTEAFF.

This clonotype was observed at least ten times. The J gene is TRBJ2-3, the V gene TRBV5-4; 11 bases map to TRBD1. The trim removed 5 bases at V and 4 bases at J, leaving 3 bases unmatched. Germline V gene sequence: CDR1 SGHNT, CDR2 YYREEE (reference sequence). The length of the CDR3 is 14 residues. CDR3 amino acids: CASRRTGGSDTQYF. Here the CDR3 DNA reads TGTGCCAGCAGGAGGACAGGGGGCTCAGATACGCAGTATTTT.

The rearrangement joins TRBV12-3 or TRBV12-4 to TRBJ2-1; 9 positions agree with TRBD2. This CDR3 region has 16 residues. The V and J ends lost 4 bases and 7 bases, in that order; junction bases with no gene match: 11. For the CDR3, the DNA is TGTGCCAGCAGTTCCCCCTGGCGGGGGGGCGTGAATGAGCAGTTCTTC. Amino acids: CASSSPWRGGVNEQFF.

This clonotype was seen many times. CDR3 nucleotide sequence: TGTGCCAGCAGACTAGCGGCTAGCACAGATACGCAGTATTTT. It yields the protein CASRLAASTDTQYF. The V and J genes are TRBV12-3 or TRBV12-4 and TRBJ2-3, with 8 bases identical to TRBD2. This CDR3 region has 14 residues. Trimming cost V 6 bases and J 0 bases; bases outside gene matches: 2.

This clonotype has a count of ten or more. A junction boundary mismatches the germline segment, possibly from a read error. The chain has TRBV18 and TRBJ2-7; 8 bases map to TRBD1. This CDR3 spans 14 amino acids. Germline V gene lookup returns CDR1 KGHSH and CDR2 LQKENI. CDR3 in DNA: TGCGCCAGCAGCCCTGGGACAGGAGACTACGAGCAGTACTTC. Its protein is CASSPGTGDYEQYF.

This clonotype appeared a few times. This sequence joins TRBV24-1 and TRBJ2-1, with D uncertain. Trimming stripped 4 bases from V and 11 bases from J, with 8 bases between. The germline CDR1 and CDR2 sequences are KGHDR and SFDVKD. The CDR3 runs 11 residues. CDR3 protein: CATSEGPKQFF. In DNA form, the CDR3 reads TGTGCCACCAGTGAAGGGCCTAAGCAGTTCTTC.

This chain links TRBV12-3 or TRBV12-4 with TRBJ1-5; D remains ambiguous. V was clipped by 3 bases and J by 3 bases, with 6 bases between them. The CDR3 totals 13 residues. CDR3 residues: CASSLSHNQPQHF. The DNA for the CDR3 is TGTGCCAGCAGTTTGTCGCACAATCAGCCCCAGCATTTT.

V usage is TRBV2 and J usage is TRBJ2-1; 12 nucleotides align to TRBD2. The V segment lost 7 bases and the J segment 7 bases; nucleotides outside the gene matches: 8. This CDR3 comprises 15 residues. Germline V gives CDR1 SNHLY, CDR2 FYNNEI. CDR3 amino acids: CASTRLAGVGNEQFF. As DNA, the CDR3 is TGTGCCAGCACCAGACTAGCGGGAGTAGGTAATGAGCAGTTCTTC.

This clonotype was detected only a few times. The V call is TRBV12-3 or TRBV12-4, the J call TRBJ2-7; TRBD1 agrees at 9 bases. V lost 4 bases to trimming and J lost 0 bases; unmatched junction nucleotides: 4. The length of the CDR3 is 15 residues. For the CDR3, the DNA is TGTGCCAGCAGTTCTTACAGGGGGCTCTCCTACGAGCAGTACTTC. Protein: CASSSYRGLSYEQYF.

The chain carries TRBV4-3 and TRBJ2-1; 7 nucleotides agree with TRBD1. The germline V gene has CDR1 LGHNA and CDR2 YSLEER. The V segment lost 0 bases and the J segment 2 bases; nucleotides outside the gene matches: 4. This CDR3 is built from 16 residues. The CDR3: CASSQDRGGPYNEQFF. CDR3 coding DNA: TGCGCCAGCAGCCAAGATCGAGGGGGCCCCTACAATGAGCAGTTCTTC.

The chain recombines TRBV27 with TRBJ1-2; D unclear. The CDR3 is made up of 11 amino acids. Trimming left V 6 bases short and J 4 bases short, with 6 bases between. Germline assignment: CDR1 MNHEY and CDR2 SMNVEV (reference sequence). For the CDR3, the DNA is TGTGCCAGCAGCGACTTCTATGGCTACACCTTC. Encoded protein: CASSDFYGYTF.

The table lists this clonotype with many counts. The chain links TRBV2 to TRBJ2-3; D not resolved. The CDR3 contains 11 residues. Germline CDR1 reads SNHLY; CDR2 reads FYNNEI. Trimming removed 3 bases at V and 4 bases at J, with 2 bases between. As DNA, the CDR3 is TGTGCCAGCAGTGATGCAGATACGCAGTATTTT. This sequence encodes CASSDADTQYF.

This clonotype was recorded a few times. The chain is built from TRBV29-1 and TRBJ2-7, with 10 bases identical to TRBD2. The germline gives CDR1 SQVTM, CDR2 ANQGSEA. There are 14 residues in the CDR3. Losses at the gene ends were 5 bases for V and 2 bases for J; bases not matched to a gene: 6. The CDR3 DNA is TGCAGCGTTACTAGCGGGACCCTAACCTACGAGCAGTACTTC. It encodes CSVTSGTLTYEQYF.

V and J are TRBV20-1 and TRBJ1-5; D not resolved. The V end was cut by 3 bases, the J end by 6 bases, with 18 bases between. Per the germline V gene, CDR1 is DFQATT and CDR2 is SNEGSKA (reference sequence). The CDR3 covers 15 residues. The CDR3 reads CSARRAPALAQPQHF. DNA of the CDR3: TGCAGTGCTAGGAGGGCCCCCGCGTTGGCTCAGCCCCAGCATTTT.

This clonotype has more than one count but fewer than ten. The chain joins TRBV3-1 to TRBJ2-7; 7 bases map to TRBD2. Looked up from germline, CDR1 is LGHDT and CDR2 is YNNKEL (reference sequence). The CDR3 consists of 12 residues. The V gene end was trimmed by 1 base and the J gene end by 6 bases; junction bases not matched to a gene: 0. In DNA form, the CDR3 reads TGTGCCAGCAGCCAAGGGGAGGGCGAGCAGTACTTC. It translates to CASSQGEGEQYF.

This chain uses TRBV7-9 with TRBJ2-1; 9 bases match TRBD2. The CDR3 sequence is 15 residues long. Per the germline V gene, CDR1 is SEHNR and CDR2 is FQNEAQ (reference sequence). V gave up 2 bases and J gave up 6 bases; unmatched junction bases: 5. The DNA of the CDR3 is TGTGCCAGCAGCTTAACCAGCGGGAGGAGCAATGAGCAGTTCTTC. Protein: CASSLTSGRSNEQFF.